A single sample gave rise to the 18 T cell receptor beta chains below, sequenced in a study of cytomegalovirus exposure and HLA in healthy donors. The PCR employed 60 Vbeta primers together with 13 Jbeta primers. Repertoires were generated with immunoSEQ multiplex PCR, while TCRdb's copy carries only in-frame clones and drops some. The sample consists of more than 100,000 clones, 80% to 90% of them appearing once. Input material: PBMCs. These receptors all come from a woman aged 25 to 39 in good health and CMV-seronegative.

The chain recombines TRBV28 with TRBJ2-7; D is perhaps TRBD2 (7 bases). Trimming took off 8 bases at V and 7 bases at J, with 24 bases between the two ends. The CDR3 contains 15 residues. Germline CDR1 is MDHEN and CDR2 is SYDVKM. The CDR3 spells CASGFERGGGREQYF. The CDR3 nucleotides are TGTGCCAGCGGCTTCGAAAGGGGGGGAGGCCGAGAGCAGTACTTC.

This chain links TRBV7-8 with TRBJ2-2; D uncertain. V gave up 0 bases and J gave up 2 bases, with 10 bases separating them. The CDR3 is 16 residues long. Germline V lookup: CDR1 SGHVS, CDR2 FQNEAQ. The DNA for the CDR3 is TGTGCCAGCAGCTTAGCCAGGTTGCCTAACACCGGGGAGCTGTTTTTT. Translated: CASSLARLPNTGELFF.

The genes are TRBV15 and TRBJ1-5; 8 bases are shared with TRBD1. This CDR3 is 14 amino acids long. Germline loops: CDR1 LNHNV, CDR2 YYDKDF (reference sequence). Germline trimming cut 8 bases from V and 6 bases from J; bases unmatched to any gene: 9. DNA of the CDR3: TGTGCCACCGGTGGATACAGGGGGGTTCAGCCCCAGCATTTT. As protein: CATGGYRGVQPQHF. Using reference TRBV15 and TRBJ1-5 for the parts outside the CDR3, the full variable domain is DAMVIQNPRYQVTQFGKPVTLSCSQTLNHNVMYWYQQKSSQAPKLLFHYYDKDFNNEADTPDNFQSRRPNTSFCFLDIRSPGLGDTAMYLCATGGYRGVQPQHFGDGTRLSIL.

The chain joins TRBV11-2 to TRBJ1-4; D not certain. Germline values: CDR1 SGHAT, CDR2 FQNNGV. This CDR3 is built from 16 residues. V was trimmed by 1 base and J by 0 bases, leaving 9 bases between them. The CDR3 DNA reads as TGTGCCAGCAGCTTAGGCAGGCCGACAACTAATGAAAAACTGTTTTTT. This gives the protein CASSLGRPTTNEKLFF.

This chain uses TRBV4-1 with TRBJ2-7; TRBD1 is a possible D gene (6 bases). The CDR3 totals 14 residues. V gave up 0 bases and J gave up 1 base, with 7 bases separating them. CDR1 is MGHRA and CDR2 is YSYEKL in the germline V gene. CDR3 coding DNA: TGCGCCAGCAGCCAAGACAGGGGTTCCTACGAGCAGTACTTC. Translating it yields CASSQDRGSYEQYF.

This chain joins TRBV4-1 and TRBJ1-5, with 7 bases identical to TRBD1. V was clipped by 3 bases and J by 0 bases; unmatched bases: 2. CDR1 and CDR2 (germline): MGHRA, YSYEKL. The CDR3 is 15 residues long. The CDR3 is CASSQDRYSNQPQHF. CDR3 sequence (DNA): TGCGCCAGCAGCCAGGACAGGTATAGCAATCAGCCCCAGCATTTT.

The rearrangement uses TRBV27 and TRBJ1-2; 9 nucleotides line up with TRBD1. Trimming removed 5 bases from V and 6 bases from J; junction bases left unmatched: 7. The CDR3 spans 14 residues. Germline V gene lookup returns CDR1 MNHEY and CDR2 SMNVEV (reference sequence). In nucleotides, the CDR3 is TGTGCCAGCAGTCCCAGACAGGGGGATCATGGCTACACCTTC. Amino acids: CASSPRQGDHGYTF.

This clone is a singleton in its sample. The chain uses TRBV18 and TRBJ2-3; 7 nucleotides agree with TRBD1. Germline V gene data show CDR1 as KGHSH and CDR2 as LQKENI. The V and J ends lost 0 bases and 5 bases, in that order; junction bases with no gene match: 11. This CDR3 is built from 17 residues. CDR3 protein: CASSPPLAQGELDTQYF. The CDR3 nucleotides are TGTGCCAGCTCACCACCCCTCGCGCAGGGGGAGCTAGATACGCAGTATTTT.

This clone showed up just a few times. The rearrangement uses TRBV19 and TRBJ2-1; D is unclear. CDR3 length equals 15 residues. Deletions cut 3 bases from V and 0 bases from J, with 9 bases between. The germline V gene has CDR1 LNHDA and CDR2 SQIVND (reference sequence). The CDR3 bases are TGTGCCAGTAGTATCATACGTAGCTCCTACAATGAGCAGTTCTTC. Protein: CASSIIRSSYNEQFF.

This clone was recorded only once. The chain is built from TRBV4-3 and TRBJ2-1; 8 nucleotides agree with TRBD2. J lost 9 bases, V lost 4 bases, and 14 bases had no gene match. CDR3 length equals 16 residues. CDR1 is LGHNA, CDR2 YSLEER, per germline. CDR3 amino acids: CASSPHPSGGAFEQFF. The CDR3 DNA reads TGCGCCAGCAGCCCCCACCCCTCGGGGGGGGCCTTTGAGCAGTTCTTC.

The rearrangement links TRBV14 to TRBJ1-1; 8 bases map to TRBD1. Germline CDR1 reads SGHDN; CDR2 reads FVKESK. The trim removed 1 base at V and 4 bases at J, leaving 11 bases unmatched. The CDR3 loop spans 17 amino acids. CDR3 sequence: CASSQGQVQGAGTEAFF. CDR3 sequence (DNA): TGTGCCAGCAGCCAAGGGCAGGTTCAGGGGGCAGGCACTGAAGCTTTCTTT.

The rearrangement uses TRBV6-5 and TRBJ2-3; D possibly corresponds to TRBD2 (6 bases). The germline CDR1 and CDR2 sequences are MNHEY and SVGAGI. V was cut by 0 bases and J by 2 bases, with 6 bases left in between. The CDR3 spans 14 residues. The CDR3 here is CASSYSLATDTQYF. The CDR3 DNA sequence: TGTGCCAGCAGTTACTCACTAGCCACAGATACGCAGTATTTT.

The CDR3 bases are TGCAGCGTTGGGGGCATGCAGGGCGGTCTAACGAACACTGAAGCTTTCTTT. It translates to CSVGGMQGGLTNTEAFF. This sequence joins TRBV29-1 and TRBJ1-1; the D gene is possibly TRBD1 (5 bases). Per germline, CDR1 SQVTM and CDR2 ANQGSEA. The CDR3 runs to 17 residues. V was pared by 4 bases and J by 1 base, with 22 bases between.

J is TRBJ1-4 and V is TRBV5-1, with 8 positions matching TRBD1. V dropped 1 base and J dropped 7; count of bases not matched to a gene: 6. This CDR3 has 15 residues. The germline V gene has CDR1 SGHRS and CDR2 YFSETQ. The CDR3 region has the DNA TGCGCCAGCAGCTTGCGGCAGGGGGCAATTGAAAAACTGTTTTTT. It is translated as CASSLRQGAIEKLFF.

The rearrangement links TRBV7-6 to TRBJ2-5; D not resolved. The CDR3 is 13 residues long. The V gene lost 4 bases and the J gene lost 0 bases, with 6 bases spanning the gap. The germline V gene encodes CDR1 SGHVS and CDR2 FNYEAQ. The CDR3, as DNA: TGTGCCAGCAGCTCCCCGTACCAAGAGACCCAGTACTTC. Translation: CASSSPYQETQYF.

V usage is TRBV19 and J usage is TRBJ1-4; 8 nucleotides line up with TRBD1. V trimming: 4 bases; J trimming: 7 bases; junction bases outside the gene matches: 5. The germline gives CDR1 LNHDA, CDR2 SQIVND (reference sequence). The CDR3 is made up of 14 amino acids. CDR3 bases: TGTGCCAGTAGTAACCAGGGGGCGACTGAAAAACTGTTTTTT. Residues: CASSNQGATEKLFF.

V is TRBV6-1 and J is TRBJ2-7, with D perhaps matching TRBD1 (6 bases). The CDR3 length is 15 residues. The ends were cut back, 7 bases at V and 1 base at J, with 17 bases in the middle. Per the germline V gene, CDR1 is MNHNS and CDR2 is SASEGT. The CDR3, as DNA: TGTGCCAGCAAGATACGACAGGACCCTTCCTACGAGCAGTACTTC. Protein product: CASKIRQDPSYEQYF.

The chain joins TRBV7-3 to TRBJ2-3; TRBD1 matches at 8 bases. The CDR3 has 14 residues. Germline trimming cut 4 bases from V and 3 bases from J; bases unmatched to any gene: 3. CDR1 is SGHTA, CDR2 FQGTGA, per germline. As DNA, the CDR3 is TGTGCCAGCAGCTCGCAGGGGGCAACAGATACGCAGTATTTT. This gives the protein CASSSQGATDTQYF.